What follows describes a single T cell receptor (beta chain). The data were produced by immunoSEQ multiplex PCR, yet TCRdb's version contains in-frame clones alone and is incomplete. This table holds around 73,000 clones, 85% to 90% found once. V was clipped by 3 bases and J by 0 bases, with 6 bases between them. Germline V gene lookup returns CDR1 KGHSH and CDR2 LQKENI. There are 14 residues in the CDR3. This sample is drawn from a study of OX40 agonist ivuxolimab in advanced cancers. As for the study in general: Among those enrolled, mean age was around 55 years (range roughly 20 to 80) and approximately 80% were male.

The sequence was collected from an adult with an advanced solid tumor such as melanoma, head and neck, liver or kidney cancer. The sequencing here drew on CD4+ or CD8+ T cells sorted from blood, taken in a trial of the OX40 agonist ivuxolimab. The chain uses TRBV18 and TRBJ1-3, with TRBD1 as a possible D gene (5 bases). The CDR3 is CASSPTDSGNTIYF. DNA for the CDR3: TGTGCCAGCTCACCGACAGACTCTGGAAACACCATATATTTT.